This T cell receptor beta chain was retrieved from a study of T cells expressing NK-cell markers. CDR3 size: 13 residues. CDR1 and CDR2 (germline): SGHTA, FQGTGA. Making the TCR beta cDNA relied on 5'RACE template switching with UMIs. TCRdb reprocessed the 5' RACE reads, keeping one entry per CDR3 protein, no DNA. Its table lists fewer than 200,000 distinct CDR3 sequences. The material sequenced was blood T cells: a sorted CD56 or NKG2C T cell subset, CD4+ or CD8+ T cells, or bulk PBMC T cells (not recorded which). The rearrangement uses TRBV7-3 and TRBJ2-7; without DNA, the TCRdb call of TRBD1 cannot be checked. The TCR was taken from a woman aged 18 to 75 in good health. The chain's CDR3 is CASSLRDGREQYF.